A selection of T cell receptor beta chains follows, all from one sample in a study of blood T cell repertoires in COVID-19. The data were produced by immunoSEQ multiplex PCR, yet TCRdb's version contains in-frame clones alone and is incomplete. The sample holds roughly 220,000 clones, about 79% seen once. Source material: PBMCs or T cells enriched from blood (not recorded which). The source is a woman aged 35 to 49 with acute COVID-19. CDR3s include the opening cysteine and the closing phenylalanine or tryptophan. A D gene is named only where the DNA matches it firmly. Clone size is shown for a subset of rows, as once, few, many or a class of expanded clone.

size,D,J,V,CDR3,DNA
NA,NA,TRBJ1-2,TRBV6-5,CASSYSTAGDGYTF,TGTGCCAGCAGTTACTCGACGGCAGGCGATGGCTACACCTTC
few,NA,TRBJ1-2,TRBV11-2,CASSVNRESYTF,TGTGCCAGCAGCGTAAACAGGGAGAGCTACACCTTC
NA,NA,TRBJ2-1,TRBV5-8,CASSAAGRVSYNEQFF,TGTGCCAGCAGCGCTGCCGGGAGAGTATCCTACAATGAGCAGTTCTTC
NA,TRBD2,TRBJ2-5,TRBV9,CASSVGTSGGQETQYF,TGTGCCAGCAGCGTAGGCACTAGCGGGGGCCAAGAGACCCAGTACTTC
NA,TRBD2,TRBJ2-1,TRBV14,CASSPLAGNEQFF,TGTGCCAGCAGTCCGCTAGCGGGTAATGAGCAGTTCTTC
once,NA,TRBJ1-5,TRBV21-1,CASSQRLPGTGNLGEGNQPQHF,TGTGCCAGCAGCCAAAGGTTGCCGGGGACAGGGAATTTGGGAGAGGGCAATCAGCCCCAGCATTTT
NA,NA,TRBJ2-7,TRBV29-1,CSVVVWQSSYEQYF,TGCAGCGTTGTTGTCTGGCAGTCATCCTACGAGCAGTACTTC
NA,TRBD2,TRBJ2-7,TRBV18,CASSPLAGGIGEQYF,TGTGCCAGCTCACCACTCGCGGGAGGGATAGGCGAGCAGTACTTC
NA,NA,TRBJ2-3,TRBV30,CAWSRGRDSQDTQYF,TGTGCCTGGAGTAGGGGGCGGGATTCTCAGGATACGCAGTATTTT
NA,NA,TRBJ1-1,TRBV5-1,CASSSNVRGLNTEAFF,TGCGCCAGCAGCTCAAACGTAAGAGGTTTGAACACTGAAGCTTTCTTT
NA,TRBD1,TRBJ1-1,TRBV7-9,CASSSRQGHTMNTEAFF,TGTGCCAGCAGCTCCCGACAGGGACATACGATGAACACTGAAGCTTTCTTT
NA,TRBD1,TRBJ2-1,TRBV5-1,CASSPGTGGSNEQFF,TGCGCCAGCAGCCCCGGGACAGGGGGGAGCAATGAGCAGTTCTTC
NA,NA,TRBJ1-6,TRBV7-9,CASSPSNRSPLHF,TGTGCCAGCAGCCCCAGTAATCGCTCACCCCTCCACTTT
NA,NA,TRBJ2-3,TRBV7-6,CASSPAPRRGTDTQYF,TGTGCCAGCAGCCCCGCCCCTAGGAGGGGCACAGATACGCAGTATTTT
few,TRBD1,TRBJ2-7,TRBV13,CASSRQGLSYEQYF,TGTGCCAGCAGCCGACAGGGGCTTTCCTACGAGCAGTACTTC
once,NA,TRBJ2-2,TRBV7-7,CASSLVGHTGELFF,TGTGCCAGCAGCTTAGTCGGTCACACCGGGGAGCTGTTTTTT
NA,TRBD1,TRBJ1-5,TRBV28,CASSSRTGKFQPQHF,TGTGCCAGCAGTTCCCGGACAGGGAAATTTCAGCCCCAGCATTTT
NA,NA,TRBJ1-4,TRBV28,CASSSPGHLFF,TGTGCCAGCAGTTCGCCGGGACATCTGTTTTTT
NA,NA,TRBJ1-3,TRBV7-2,CASSLQGSWSGNTIYF,TGTGCCAGCAGCCTACAGGGCTCCTGGTCTGGAAACACCATATATTTT
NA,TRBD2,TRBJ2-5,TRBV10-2,CASSGSGGGETQYF,TGCGCCAGCAGTGGGAGCGGGGGAGGAGAGACCCAGTACTTC
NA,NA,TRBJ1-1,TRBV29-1,CSVDPKPLPEAFF,TGCAGCGTTGACCCGAAGCCCCTCCCTGAAGCTTTCTTT
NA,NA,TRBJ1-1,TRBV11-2,CASSALGQSTNTEAFF,TGTGCCAGCAGCGCCCTAGGACAGTCTACAAACACTGAAGCTTTCTTT
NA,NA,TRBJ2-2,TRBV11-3,CASSAQTNTGELFF,TGTGCCAGCAGCGCGCAAACGAACACCGGGGAGCTGTTTTTT
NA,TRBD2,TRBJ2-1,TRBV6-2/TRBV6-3,CASSTTPRSGGAYEQFF,TGTGCCAGCAGTACCACCCCACGGAGCGGGGGGGCATATGAGCAGTTCTTC
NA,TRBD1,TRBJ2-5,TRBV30,CAWTLATGGRETQYF,TGTGCCTGGACCTTAGCTACAGGGGGTAGAGAGACCCAGTACTTC
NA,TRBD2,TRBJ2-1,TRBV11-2,CASSLAVAGGSFSYNEQFF,TGTGCCAGCAGCTTAGCGGTAGCGGGGGGCTCCTTCTCCTACAATGAGCAGTTCTTC
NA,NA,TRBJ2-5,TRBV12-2,CASPRREGQETQYF,TGTGCAAGTCCGCGGCGGGAGGGTCAAGAGACCCAGTACTTC
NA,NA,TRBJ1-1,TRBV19,CASSIPGYTEAFF,TGTGCCAGTAGTATTCCAGGATACACTGAAGCTTTCTTT
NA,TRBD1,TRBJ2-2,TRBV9,CASSVTQGGTGELFF,TGTGCCAGCAGCGTAACACAGGGGGGAACCGGGGAGCTGTTTTTT
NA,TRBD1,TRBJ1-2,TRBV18,CASSPGQGYGYTF,TGTGCCAGCTCACCGGGACAGGGATATGGCTACACCTTC
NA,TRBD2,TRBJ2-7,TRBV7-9,CASSFIRGGGRDDEQYF,TGTGCCAGCAGCTTTATTCGAGGGGGCGGGAGGGACGACGAGCAGTACTTC
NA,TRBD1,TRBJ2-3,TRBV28,CASRRDRVTDTQYF,TGTGCCAGCAGGAGGGACAGGGTGACAGATACGCAGTATTTT
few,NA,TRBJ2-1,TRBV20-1,CSASGEAGNEQFF,TGCAGTGCTAGTGGGGAGGCAGGAAATGAGCAGTTCTTC
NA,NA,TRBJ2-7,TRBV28,CASSFVGGGEQYF,TGTGCCAGCAGTTTTGTAGGGGGGGGCGAGCAGTACTTC
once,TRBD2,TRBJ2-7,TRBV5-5,CASSRFSGDYEQYF,TGTGCCAGCAGCCGCTTTAGCGGGGACTACGAGCAGTACTTC
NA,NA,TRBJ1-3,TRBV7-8,CASSQGGSSGNTIYF,TGTGCCAGCAGCCAGGGAGGGTCGTCTGGAAACACCATATATTTT
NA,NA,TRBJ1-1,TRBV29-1,CSVARDMNTEAFF,TGCAGCGTGGCGAGGGACATGAACACTGAAGCTTTCTTT
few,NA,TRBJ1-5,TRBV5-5,CASSFSGGQPQHF,TGTGCCAGCAGCTTTAGTGGGGGCCAGCCCCAGCATTTT
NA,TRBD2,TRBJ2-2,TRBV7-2,CASSPRGGYTGELFF,TGTGCCAGCAGCCCCCGGGGGGGGTACACCGGGGAGCTGTTTTTT
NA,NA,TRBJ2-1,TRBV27,CASSFGLDYNEQFF,TGTGCCAGCAGTTTCGGTCTTGATTACAATGAGCAGTTCTTC
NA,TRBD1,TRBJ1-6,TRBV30,CAWSVLFLQGAVSPLHF,TGTGCCTGGAGTGTACTCTTCCTACAGGGGGCGGTCTCACCCCTCCACTTT
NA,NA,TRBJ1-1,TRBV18,CASSPLRDTEAFF,TGTGCCAGCTCACCCCTTCGGGACACTGAAGCTTTCTTT
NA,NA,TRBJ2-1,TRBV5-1,CASSLATGSSYNEQFF,TGCGCCAGCAGCTTGGCGACAGGTAGCTCCTACAATGAGCAGTTCTTC
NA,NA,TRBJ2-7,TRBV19,CASSNSYEQYF,TGTGCCAGTAGTAACAGCTACGAGCAGTACTTC
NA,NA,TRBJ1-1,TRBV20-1,CSASTGSNTEAFF,TGCAGTGCTAGTACAGGGTCGAACACTGAAGCTTTCTTT
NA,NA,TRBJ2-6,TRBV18,CASSPSASSGANVLTF,TGTGCCAGCTCACCAAGCGCCAGCTCTGGGGCCAACGTCCTGACTTTC
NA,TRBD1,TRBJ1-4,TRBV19,CASSLVGTVLSKKLFF,TGTGCCAGTAGTTTGGTCGGGACAGTTTTGAGTAAAAAACTGTTTTTT
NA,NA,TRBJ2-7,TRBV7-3,CASSPPPLTSYEQYF,TGTGCCAGCAGCCCGCCTCCACTTACGTCCTACGAGCAGTACTTC
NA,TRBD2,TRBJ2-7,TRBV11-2,CASSRNGRGEQYF,TGTGCCAGCAGCCGTAACGGGAGGGGCGAGCAGTACTTC